This TCR beta chain was recovered during a study of blood T cell repertoires in COVID-19. CDR3 length: 13 residues. Germline CDR1 SGHTS, CDR2 YDEGEE. The V end was cut by 4 bases, the J end by 2 bases, with 10 bases between. The assay was immunoSEQ multiplex PCR, and TCRdb's table has in-frame clones only and misses some. The data show approximately 120,000 clones, approximately 91% seen once. The chain uses TRBV5-8 and TRBJ2-7, with a weak D call TRBD2 (7 bases). The sample was peripheral blood. This receptor was taken from an elderly woman with acute or convalescent COVID-19. In DNA, the CDR3 is TGTGCCAGCAGCGGGGGGGCCACCTACGAGCAGTACTTC. Encoded protein: CASSGGATYEQYF. Drawing the rest from reference TRBV5-8 and TRBJ2-7, the complete variable domain is EAGVTQSPTHLIKTRGQQATLRCSPISGHTSVYWYQQALGLGLQFLLWYDEGEERNRGNFPPRFSGRQFPNYSSELNVNALELEDSALYLCASSGGATYEQYFGPGTRLTVT.